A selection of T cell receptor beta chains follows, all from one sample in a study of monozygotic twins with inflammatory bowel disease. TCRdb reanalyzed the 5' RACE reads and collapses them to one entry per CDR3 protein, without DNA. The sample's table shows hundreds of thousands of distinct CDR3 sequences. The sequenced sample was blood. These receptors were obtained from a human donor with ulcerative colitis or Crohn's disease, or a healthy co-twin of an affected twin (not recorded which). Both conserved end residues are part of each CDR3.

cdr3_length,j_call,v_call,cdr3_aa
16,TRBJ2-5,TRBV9,CASSVAGQGRGETQYF
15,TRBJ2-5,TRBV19,CASSRGGGYQETQYF
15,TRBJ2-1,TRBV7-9,CASSLGAGLYNEQFF
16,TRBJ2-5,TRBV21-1,CASSKGETGQKETQYF
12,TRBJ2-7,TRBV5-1,CASSISKYEQYF
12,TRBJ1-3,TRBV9,CASSPLTDTIYF
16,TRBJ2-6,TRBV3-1,CASSQGGGSGANVLTF
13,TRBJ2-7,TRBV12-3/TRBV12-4,CASSLGPRYEQYF
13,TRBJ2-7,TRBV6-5,CASRTGTIYEQYF
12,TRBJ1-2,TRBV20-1,CSARQTSYGYTF
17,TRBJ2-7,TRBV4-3,CASSQVGYAGGTYEQYF
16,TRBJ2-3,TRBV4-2,CASSQDGAGRKDTQYF
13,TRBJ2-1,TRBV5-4,CASSSWTAGEQFF
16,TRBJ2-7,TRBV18,CASSPQGTGAAQGQYF
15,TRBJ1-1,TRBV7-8,CASSSGQGVNTEAFF
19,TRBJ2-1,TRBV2,CASTPGLAGGFSLYNEQFF
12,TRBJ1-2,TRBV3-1,CASSQTRDGYTF
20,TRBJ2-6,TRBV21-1,CASSKALPGQGPLGANVLTF
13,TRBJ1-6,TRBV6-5,CASTTGAVTPLHF
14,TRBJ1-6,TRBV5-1,CASSPTGQDSPLHF
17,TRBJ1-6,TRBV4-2,CASSPNFKQGENSPLHF
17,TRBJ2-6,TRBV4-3,CASSPSTARSGANVLTF
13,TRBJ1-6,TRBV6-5,CASSKRQVSPLHF
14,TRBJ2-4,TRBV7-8,CASSLADREHIQYF
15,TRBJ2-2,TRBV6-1,CASSEGGAVGGELFF
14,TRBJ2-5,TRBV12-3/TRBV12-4,CASSQQGAIETQYF
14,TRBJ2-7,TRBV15,CATSDADRGYEQYF
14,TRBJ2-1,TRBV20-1,CSARVAVSHNEQFF
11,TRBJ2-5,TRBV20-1,CSAREVGPQYF
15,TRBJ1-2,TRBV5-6,CASSPYGQGNYGYTF